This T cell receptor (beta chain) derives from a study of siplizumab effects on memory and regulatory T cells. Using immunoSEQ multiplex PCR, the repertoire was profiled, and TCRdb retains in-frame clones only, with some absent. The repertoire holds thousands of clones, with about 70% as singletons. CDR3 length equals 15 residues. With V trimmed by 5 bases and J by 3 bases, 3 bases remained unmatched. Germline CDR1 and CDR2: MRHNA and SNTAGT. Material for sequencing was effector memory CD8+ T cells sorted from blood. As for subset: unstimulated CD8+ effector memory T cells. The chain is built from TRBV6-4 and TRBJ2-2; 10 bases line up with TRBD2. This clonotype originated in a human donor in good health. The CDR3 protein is CASSPGTSDTGELFF. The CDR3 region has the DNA TGTGCCAGCAGTCCCGGGACTAGCGACACCGGGGAGCTGTTTTTT.